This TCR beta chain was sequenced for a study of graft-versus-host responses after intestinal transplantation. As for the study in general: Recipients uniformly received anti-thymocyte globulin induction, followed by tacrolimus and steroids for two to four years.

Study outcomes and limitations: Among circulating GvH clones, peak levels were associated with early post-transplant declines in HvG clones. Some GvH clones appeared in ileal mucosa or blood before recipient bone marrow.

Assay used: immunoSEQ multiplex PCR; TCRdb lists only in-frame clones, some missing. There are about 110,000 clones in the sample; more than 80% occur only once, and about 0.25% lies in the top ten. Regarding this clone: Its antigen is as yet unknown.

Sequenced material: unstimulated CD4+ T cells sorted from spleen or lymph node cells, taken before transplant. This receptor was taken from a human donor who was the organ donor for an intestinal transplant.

CDR3 amino acids: CASSFTRNEQFF. The CDR3 DNA is TGTGCCAGCAGCTTTACGCGGAATGAGCAGTTCTTC. The chain carries TRBV7-8 and TRBJ2-1; D unclear. This CDR3 contains 12 residues. V was trimmed by 3 bases and J by 7 bases, leaving 7 bases between them. Germline V gene data show CDR1 as SGHVS and CDR2 as FQNEAQ.